These 13 T cell receptor beta chains came from one sample sequenced in a study of blood T cells in healthy people across ages (dated by TCRdb to 2015 to 2017). The protocol used for the library was 5' RACE. TCRdb shows the sequencer as Illumina HiSeq 2500. A second PCR of roughly 6 to 12 cycles was performed with a sample-barcoded 5' primer and a J-beta primer mix. The public reads were quality trimmed at Q25 with fastp and then assembled into clones with MiXCR by TCRdb, keeping productive beta chains. Merged by CDR3 protein, the rows form single entries marked with the most common genes and DNA. This sample has around 520,000 distinct CDR3 sequences in its table, and about 26% of those were observed once. Of the sample, roughly 3.5% falls within the top ten clones. These data were also reused for a study on T cells of mothers and their children.

The sample taken for sequencing was blood. The source is a boy younger than 10 in good health.

The J gene is TRBJ2-7, the V gene TRBV29-1, with D tentatively TRBD2 (6 bases). This CDR3 contains 16 residues. V was trimmed by 0 bases and J by 3 bases, leaving 18 bases between them. CDR1 and CDR2 (germline): SQVTM, ANQGSEA. DNA of the CDR3: TGCAGCGTTGAAGACCCTACTCGTCCGGGGGACTACGAGCAGTACTTC. Protein: CSVEDPTRPGDYEQYF.

This clonotype occurred a few times. The chain is built from TRBV18 and TRBJ2-1, with 9 nucleotides matching TRBD2. The CDR3 consists of 16 residues. The germline V gene encodes CDR1 KGHSH and CDR2 LQKENI. The V gene end was trimmed by 10 bases and the J gene end by 8 bases; junction bases not matched to a gene: 18. CDR3 in DNA: TGTGCCATCCAACCCAACGGGGCTAGCGGGATTGATGAGCAGTTCTTC. Translated, it gives CAIQPNGASGIDEQFF.

This chain joins TRBV3-1 and TRBJ1-5; tentatively, D is TRBD1 (5 bases). This CDR3 contains 13 residues. The V gene's germline CDR1 is LGHDT and CDR2 YNNKEL (reference sequence). Between the trimmed V and J ends, which lost 4 bases and 4 bases, there was a span of 8 bases. CDR3 sequence: CASSRHRNQPQHF. CDR3 bases: TGTGCCAGCAGCCGGCACAGGAATCAGCCCCAGCATTTT.

This clonotype was observed a single time. V usage is TRBV4-1 and J usage is TRBJ2-6; D possibly corresponds to TRBD1 (5 bases). There are 17 residues in the CDR3. V lost 2 bases, J lost 0 bases, and 11 bases lay in between. Germline assignment: CDR1 MGHRA and CDR2 YSYEKL. The CDR3 reads CASSQLLTGSGANVLTF. CDR3 bases: TGCGCCAGCAGCCAACTCCTTACAGGCTCTGGGGCCAACGTCCTGACTTTC.

The rearrangement joins TRBV23-1 to TRBJ2-2, with 14 nucleotides matching TRBD2. TRBV23-1 is reported as an ORF; its role is uncertain. CDR3 length: 19 amino acids. The V segment lost 0 bases and the J segment 3 bases; nucleotides outside the gene matches: 6. The CDR3 DNA is TGCGCCAGCAGTCAATCCCGGACTAGCGGGAGGAAGGACACCGGGGAGCTGTTTTTT. Its protein product is CASSQSRTSGRKDTGELFF.

This clonotype was found a few times. The rearrangement joins TRBV7-9 to TRBJ2-2; 13 nucleotides match TRBD2. With V trimmed by 4 bases and J by 0 bases, 2 bases remained unmatched. This CDR3 has 17 residues. Germline loops: CDR1 SEHNR, CDR2 FQNEAQ (reference sequence). The CDR3 sequence is CASSSTSGRSNTGELFF. The CDR3 coding sequence is TGTGCCAGCAGCTCGACTAGCGGGAGGTCGAACACCGGGGAGCTGTTTTTT.

This clonotype came up a few times. CDR3: CASSLAGQGSYGYTF. DNA of the CDR3: TGTGCCAGCAGTTTAGCGGGACAGGGCTCATATGGCTACACCTTC. The rearrangement joins TRBV12-3 or TRBV12-4 to TRBJ1-2, with 9 bases lining up with TRBD1. The V and J ends lost 0 bases and 5 bases, in that order; junction bases with no gene match: 4. The CDR3 has 15 residues.

V gene TRBV3-1 combines with J gene TRBJ1-6; D not resolved. V was pared by 5 bases and J by 9 bases, with 17 bases between. This CDR3 has 15 residues. In germline, CDR1 is LGHDT, CDR2 YNNKEL (reference sequence). The CDR3: CASSKAGRVGSPLHF. Written as DNA, the CDR3 is TGTGCCAGCAGCAAGGCGGGGAGGGTCGGTTCACCCCTCCACTTT.

This clonotype came up a few times. V usage is TRBV30 and J usage is TRBJ1-2; 10 bases map to TRBD1. From germline, CDR1 is GTSNPN and CDR2 SVGIG (reference sequence). Trimming at V came to 7 bases and at J to 6 bases, leaving 8 bases not matched to a gene. The CDR3 length is 13 residues. The chain's CDR3 is CASYVGQGDGYTF. CDR3 in DNA: TGTGCCTCCTATGTAGGACAGGGGGATGGCTACACCTTC.

This clonotype was seen a few times. This sequence joins TRBV3-1 and TRBJ2-5; weak D call: TRBD2 (5 bases). CDR1 and CDR2 from the germline V gene are LGHDT and YNNKEL (reference sequence). This CDR3 comprises 14 residues. Trimming shortened V by 5 bases and J by 3 bases, and 13 bases separated the two germline ends. DNA of the CDR3: TGTGCCAGCAGCTACGGGGAGCCGAAAGAGACCCAGTACTTC. It translates to CASSYGEPKETQYF.

The gene calls are TRBV5-1 and TRBJ1-2; 8 nucleotides align to TRBD1. The CDR3 contains 15 residues. Germline-derived CDR1 and CDR2 are SGHRS and YFSETQ. With V trimmed by 4 bases and J by 0 bases, 5 bases remained unmatched. The CDR3 here is CASSEGTGSNYGYTF. CDR3 DNA sequence: TGCGCCAGCAGCGAAGGGACAGGTTCTAACTATGGCTACACCTTC.

This clonotype occurred a few times. The V call is TRBV7-9, the J call TRBJ2-1; possibly TRBD2 for D (7 bases). Germline V gene data show CDR1 as SEHNR and CDR2 as FQNEAQ (reference sequence). The CDR3 runs to 17 residues. Trimming took off 3 bases at V and 4 bases at J, with 19 bases between the two ends. The CDR3 loop is CASSFYGGLAEYNEQFF. DNA of the CDR3: TGTGCCAGCAGCTTCTACGGGGGGCTAGCGGAATACAATGAGCAGTTCTTC.

This clonotype turned up a few times. The chain employs TRBV20-1 and TRBJ2-5; possibly TRBD2 for D (6 bases). Trimming took 2 bases from V and 5 from J, leaving 18 bases between them. The CDR3 totals 15 residues. CDR1 and CDR2 from the germline V gene are DFQATT and SNEGSKA (reference sequence). CDR3 in amino acids: CSARRSSGVRETQYF. The CDR3 bases are TGCAGTGCTAGAAGGTCGTCGGGGGTCCGGGAGACCCAGTACTTC.